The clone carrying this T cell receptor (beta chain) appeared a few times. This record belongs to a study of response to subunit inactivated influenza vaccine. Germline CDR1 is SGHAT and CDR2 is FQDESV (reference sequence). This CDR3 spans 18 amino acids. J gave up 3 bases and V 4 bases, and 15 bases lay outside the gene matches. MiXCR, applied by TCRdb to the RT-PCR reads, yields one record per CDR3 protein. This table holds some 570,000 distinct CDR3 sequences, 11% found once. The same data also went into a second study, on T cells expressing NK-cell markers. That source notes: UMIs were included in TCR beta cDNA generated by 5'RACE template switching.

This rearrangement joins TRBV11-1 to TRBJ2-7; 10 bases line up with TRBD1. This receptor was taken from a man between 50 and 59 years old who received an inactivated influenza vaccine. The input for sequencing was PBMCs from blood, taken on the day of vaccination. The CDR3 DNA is TGTGCCAGCAGCTCAGCCCGGGACAGGGGCCCGAACCTCTACGAGCAGTACTTC. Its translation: CASSSARDRGPNLYEQYF.